This is a list of T cell receptor beta chains from one sample in a study of human T cells and chemical hapten exposure. In TCRdb, the RACE reads were re-called with MiXCR into one record per CDR3 protein. Counted here are roughly 260,000 distinct CDR3 sequences, approximately 8.4% occurring once; the ten biggest clones make up about 2.5%. The sample consisted of whole blood, taken in connection with sensitization to the hapten diphenylcyclopropenone (DPC). The receptors derive from a middle-aged woman with alopecia areata. Some clones in this sample may be carry-over from other donors' samples. Each CDR3 is given with its conserved first and last residue. A D gene is named only where the DNA matches it firmly. Not every row has a clone size; where given, it reads once, few, many or a size class.

j_gene: TRBJ2-1
d_gene: TRBD2
abundance: few
v_gene: TRBV28
CDR3nt: TGTGCCAGCAGTCACGGGACTAGCGGGAGAATTGTGGGTTACAATGAGCAGTTCTTC
CDR3aa: CASSHGTSGRIVGYNEQFF

j_gene: TRBJ2-5
d_gene: NA
abundance: few
v_gene: TRBV6-1
CDR3nt: TGTGCCAGTCTCGTACAGGGCCAAGAGACCCAGTACTTC
CDR3aa: CASLVQGQETQYF

j_gene: TRBJ2-3
d_gene: NA
abundance: many
v_gene: TRBV28
CDR3nt: TGTGCCAGCAGTCCACATAACCCTAGCACAGATACGCAGTATTTT
CDR3aa: CASSPHNPSTDTQYF

j_gene: TRBJ2-1
d_gene: NA
abundance: few
v_gene: TRBV11-2
CDR3nt: TGTGCCAGCAGCTTAGATATATCTAGCTCCTACAATGAGCAGTTCTTC
CDR3aa: CASSLDISSSYNEQFF

j_gene: TRBJ1-6
d_gene: NA
abundance: few
v_gene: TRBV7-2
CDR3nt: TGTGCCAGCAGCTTTGCTCCCGGGGGGTATAATTCACCCCTCCACTTT
CDR3aa: CASSFAPGGYNSPLHF

j_gene: TRBJ2-3
d_gene: NA
abundance: many
v_gene: TRBV14
CDR3nt: TGTGCCAGCAGCCAAGTCAGAGATACGCAGTATTTT
CDR3aa: CASSQVRDTQYF

j_gene: TRBJ1-1
d_gene: TRBD1
abundance: few
v_gene: TRBV7-2
CDR3nt: TGTGCCAGCAGCTTAGCCCCCCCCGGGAGGGGGCCCACTGAAGCTTTCTTT
CDR3aa: CASSLAPPGRGPTEAFF

j_gene: TRBJ1-1
d_gene: TRBD1
abundance: many
v_gene: TRBV9
CDR3nt: TGTGCCAGCAGCGTAGAGGGACAGAGAAACACTGAAGCTTTCTTT
CDR3aa: CASSVEGQRNTEAFF

j_gene: TRBJ2-5
d_gene: TRBD2
abundance: many
v_gene: TRBV29-1
CDR3nt: TGCAGCGTGGTACTAGCGGGGAAGAGAGAGACCCAGTACTTC
CDR3aa: CSVVLAGKRETQYF

j_gene: TRBJ2-7
d_gene: NA
abundance: many
v_gene: TRBV6-2/TRBV6-3
CDR3nt: TGTGCCAGCAGTTCGCAGGGATACGAGCAGTACTTC
CDR3aa: CASSSQGYEQYF

j_gene: TRBJ2-1
d_gene: NA
abundance: many
v_gene: TRBV5-1
CDR3nt: TGCGCCAGCAGCTTGCCCAGCGGGTCCTACAATGAGCAGTTCTTC
CDR3aa: CASSLPSGSYNEQFF

j_gene: TRBJ2-2
d_gene: NA
abundance: few
v_gene: TRBV28
CDR3nt: TGTGCCGTCACCTCGGGGCAGCTCCGAATCGGGGAGCTGTTTTTT
CDR3aa: CAVTSGQLRIGELFF

j_gene: TRBJ2-2
d_gene: NA
abundance: few
v_gene: TRBV28
CDR3nt: TGTGCCAGCAGCAAGGGCGGGGAGCTGTTTTTT
CDR3aa: CASSKGGELFF

j_gene: TRBJ2-5
d_gene: NA
abundance: NA
v_gene: TRBV6-6
CDR3nt: TGTGCCAGCAGCCGACCCCCCCCGCTCGTCGGGACCCAGTACTTC
CDR3aa: CASSRPPPLVGTQYF

j_gene: TRBJ1-1
d_gene: NA
abundance: NA
v_gene: TRBV27
CDR3nt: TGTGCCAGCAGTTTAGGTAACTCGGACGCTTTCTTT
CDR3aa: CASSLGNSDAFF

j_gene: TRBJ2-1
d_gene: TRBD2
abundance: many
v_gene: TRBV29-1
CDR3nt: TGCAGCGCTCCCACCCTAGCGGGAGTTCGTAATGAGCAGTTCTTC
CDR3aa: CSAPTLAGVRNEQFF

j_gene: TRBJ1-6
d_gene: NA
abundance: many
v_gene: TRBV7-2
CDR3nt: TGTGCCAGCAGCCTCGCCGGACGGCGGATGAATTCACCCCTCCACTTT
CDR3aa: CASSLAGRRMNSPLHF

j_gene: TRBJ2-5
d_gene: NA
abundance: NA
v_gene: TRBV5-4
CDR3nt: TGTGCCAGCAGCCCAAGTGGGCACCTTCAAGAGACCCAGTACTTC
CDR3aa: CASSPSGHLQETQYF